These T cell receptor beta chains were read from a single sample in a study of T cell responses to AZD1222 COVID-19 vaccine. Using immunoSEQ multiplex PCR, the repertoire was profiled, and TCRdb retains in-frame clones only, with some absent. The table has 90,000 to 100,000 clones, around nine tenths seen once. Sequencing was performed on peripheral blood, taken 28 days after the second AZD1222 dose. These receptors all come from an adult who received the AZD1222 COVID-19 vaccine. Each CDR3 is given with its conserved first and last residue. The D gene is left open where the match is weak. Size is stated for part of the rows, as once, few or many counts, or as a class when the clone is expanded.

cdr3_aa cdr3_nt clone_size j_call d_call v_call
CASGNMNTEAFF TGTGCCAGCGGTAATATGAACACTGAAGCTTTCTTT - TRBJ1-1 - TRBV18
CASSDQQGHGRTEAFF TGTGCCAGCAGTGACCAGCAGGGACACGGAAGGACTGAAGCTTTCTTT - TRBJ1-1 - TRBV25-1
CSVGGHLNTEAFF TGCAGCGTTGGCGGACACCTGAACACTGAAGCTTTCTTT - TRBJ1-1 - TRBV29-1
CARPKSNTEAFF TGTGCCAGGCCCAAGTCGAACACTGAAGCTTTCTTT medium-sized TRBJ1-1 - TRBV27
CASSVRGTAMNTEAFF TGTGCCAGCAGTGTTAGAGGAACAGCAATGAACACTGAAGCTTTCTTT once TRBJ1-1 - TRBV6-6
CASSRDRGGTGELFF TGTGCCAGCAGCCGGGACAGGGGAGGAACCGGGGAGCTGTTTTTT - TRBJ2-2 TRBD1 TRBV7-8
CASSPQTGTSGISTQYF TGTGCCAGCTCACCTCAGACCGGGACTAGCGGGATAAGTACGCAGTATTTT - TRBJ2-3 TRBD2 TRBV18
CAWIGPVAEAFF TGTGCCTGGATAGGGCCGGTCGCTGAAGCTTTCTTT - TRBJ1-1 - TRBV30
CAWSVWGQGRSYEQYF TGTGCCTGGAGTGTATGGGGCCAGGGGCGTTCCTACGAGCAGTACTTC - TRBJ2-7 - TRBV30
CASSKGTNVQETQYF TGTGCCAGCAGCAAAGGGACAAATGTTCAGGAGACCCAGTACTTC - TRBJ2-5 - TRBV7-2
CASSIYSGGIQPQHF TGTGCCAGTAGCATCTACTCAGGGGGAATTCAGCCCCAGCATTTT - TRBJ1-5 TRBD1 TRBV19
CASSLNLGLAASSYNEQFF TGTGCCAGCAGCCTAAACCTGGGGCTAGCAGCTAGCTCCTACAATGAGCAGTTCTTC - TRBJ2-1 - TRBV13
CATSRDSPGQGPYEQYF TGTGCCACCAGCAGAGATAGTCCGGGACAGGGTCCCTACGAGCAGTACTTC - TRBJ2-7 TRBD1 TRBV15
CASSPSASGGRNEQFF TGTGCCAGCAGCCCCAGCGCTAGCGGGGGACGCAATGAGCAGTTCTTC - TRBJ2-1 TRBD2 TRBV5-4
CATQGWTYEQYF TGTGCCACTCAGGGTTGGACCTACGAGCAGTACTTC once TRBJ2-7 - TRBV7-9
CASTPPPYNEQFF TGTGCCAGCACCCCTCCCCCGTACAATGAGCAGTTCTTC - TRBJ2-1 - TRBV12-3/TRBV12-4
CASSATGSSGNTIYF TGTGCCAGCAGCGCCACCGGGAGCTCTGGAAACACCATATATTTT - TRBJ1-3 - TRBV6-2/TRBV6-3